The 10 T cell receptor beta chains below all came from one sample that was sequenced in a study of blood T cell repertoires in COVID-19 (dated by TCRdb to about 2020). Library construction relied on the immunoSEQ multiplex PCR assay. Imported from immuneACCESS, the table was reduced by TCRdb to in-frame sequences with V and J called. These copies leave out some clones; in studies compared against another copy, an unresolved V gene accounts for under half, and the cause of the remainder is not known. This sample has around 27,000 clones in its table, and 85% to 90% of those were observed once. 26% of the sample is held by the ten biggest clonotypes. The sample comprised peripheral blood. The source is a human donor in a cohort sampled during active COVID-19.

In its sample, this clone was seen a few times. V usage is TRBV7-8 and J usage is TRBJ2-5; possibly TRBD1 for D (5 bases). V lost 1 base and J 2 bases, leaving 8 bases between the germline ends. Germline V gives CDR1 SGHVS, CDR2 FQNEAQ. The CDR3 totals 14 residues. As DNA, the CDR3 is TGTGCCAGCAGCTTAGTGACAGTTCAAGAGACCCAGTACTTC. Translation gives CASSLVTVQETQYF. The entire variable domain, with the rest obtained from reference TRBV7-8 and TRBJ2-5, is as follows: GAGVSQSPRYKVAKRGQDVALRCDPISGHVSLFWYQQALGQGPEFLTYFQNEAQLDKSGLPSDRFFAERPEGSVSTLKIQRTQQEDSAVYLCASSLVTVQETQYFGPGTRLLVL.

This chain links TRBV4-1 with TRBJ2-2, with a tentative D call TRBD2 (5 bases). This CDR3 has 16 residues. The V gene's germline CDR1 is MGHRA and CDR2 YSYEKL. Trimming shortened V by 1 base and J by 4 bases, and 13 bases separated the two germline ends. CDR3 sequence: CASSQVPGVGTGELFF. In DNA, the CDR3 is TGCGCCAGCAGCCAAGTGCCCGGGGTGGGCACCGGGGAGCTGTTTTTT.

The chain recombines TRBV5-4 with TRBJ1-1; D gene ambiguous. The CDR3 spans 14 residues. Trimming left V 1 base short and J 4 bases short, with 11 bases between. Germline V gene data show CDR1 as SGHNT and CDR2 as YYREEE (reference sequence). CDR3 coding DNA: TGTGCCAGCAGCTTGTTCGGTGCTGGCACTGAAGCTTTCTTT. It encodes CASSLFGAGTEAFF.

The rearrangement links TRBV27 to TRBJ1-6; D gene ambiguous. Between the trimmed V and J ends, which lost 0 bases and 3 bases, there was a span of 9 bases. In germline, CDR1 is MNHEY, CDR2 SMNVEV (reference sequence). CDR3 length equals 16 residues. As DNA, the CDR3 is TGTGCCAGCAGTTTATCCTTCTCCTACTATAATTCACCCCTCCACTTT. Encoded protein: CASSLSFSYYNSPLHF.

This clone was seen only a few times. This chain connects TRBV7-9 to TRBJ2-1; tentatively, D is TRBD1 (6 bases). CDR3 length: 18 amino acids. V gave up 1 base and J gave up 6 bases, with 22 bases separating them. Germline V gene lookup returns CDR1 SEHNR and CDR2 FQNEAQ (reference sequence). CDR3 bases: TGTGCCAGCAGCTTAGTATTTTGGGGAACAGGGTTTGGCAATGAGCAGTTCTTC. Its protein is CASSLVFWGTGFGNEQFF.

This chain uses TRBV19 with TRBJ2-1; 9 bases agree with TRBD2. CDR1 is LNHDA and CDR2 is SQIVND in the germline V gene (reference sequence). The CDR3 is made up of 17 amino acids. V gave up 3 bases and J gave up 5 bases; unmatched junction bases: 11. CDR3 protein: CASSIRGGESHNNEQFF. The CDR3 bases are TGTGCCAGTAGTATCCGCGGGGGGGAGTCCCACAACAATGAGCAGTTCTTC.

This sequence joins TRBV10-1 and TRBJ2-5; TRBD2 matches at 7 bases. V trimming: 6 bases; J trimming: 3 bases; junction bases outside the gene matches: 4. The CDR3 length is 13 residues. Germline-derived CDR1 and CDR2 are WNHNN and SYGVQD (reference sequence). The CDR3 region is CASSERGEETQYF. CDR3 DNA: TGCGCCAGCAGCGAACGGGGGGAAGAGACCCAGTACTTC.

This clone came up a few times. The chain is built from TRBV7-9 and TRBJ2-7, with D perhaps TRBD1 (6 bases). The germline CDR1 and CDR2 sequences are SEHNR and FQNEAQ (reference sequence). V gave up 1 base and J gave up 5 bases, with 12 bases separating them. This CDR3 spans 14 amino acids. The CDR3 loop is CASSLVQGTHEQYF. CDR3 sequence (DNA): TGTGCCAGCAGCTTAGTACAGGGTACGCACGAGCAGTACTTC. Based on the CDR3 plus reference TRBV7-9 and TRBJ2-7, the full variable domain is DTGVSQNPRHKITKRGQNVTFRCDPISEHNRLYWYRQTLGQGPEFLTYFQNEAQLEKSRLLSDRFSAERPKGSFSTLEIQRTEQGDSAMYLCASSLVQGTHEQYFGPGTRLTVT.

This clone was recorded only once. The rearrangement uses TRBV6-5 and TRBJ2-1, with TRBD1 matching 7 bases. This CDR3 region has 13 residues. The V gene's germline CDR1 is MNHEY and CDR2 SVGAGI. The J segment lost 4 bases and the V segment lost 7 bases, leaving 4 bases of the junction unmatched. The CDR3 bases are TGTGCCAGCAACCCGGGACAGTACAATGAGCAGTTCTTC. Translation: CASNPGQYNEQFF.

The gene calls are TRBV19 and TRBJ2-3; weak D call: TRBD2 (5 bases). CDR1 and CDR2 from the germline V gene are LNHDA and SQIVND (reference sequence). This CDR3 is 15 amino acids long. V lost 0 bases, J lost 7 bases, and 14 bases lay in between. The CDR3 loop reads CASSIDYGVGYTQYF. CDR3 DNA sequence: TGTGCCAGTAGTATAGATTACGGGGTTGGTTATACGCAGTATTTT.